The 18 T cell receptor beta chains in this list originate from one sample, sequenced in a study of T-cell memory formation after mild COVID-19 (dated by TCRdb to about 2021). The protocol used for the library was 5' RACE. The listed sequencing device is Illumina NovaSeq 6000. TCRdb trimmed public reads at Q25 via fastp, called clones via MiXCR and kept in-frame beta chains. When rows share a CDR3 protein, they turn into one entry using the most common DNA and genes. This sample has around 90,000 distinct CDR3 sequences in its table, and approximately 13% of those were observed once. Roughly a quarter of the sample is in the top ten clones. The sequenced sample was PBMCs or a T cell subset sorted from them (not recorded which). The receptors were sampled from an adult woman who had mild COVID-19 (a few samples of this study predate the infection). The sample titles of this study are shuffled in the database, so cell type and time point are left out; the donor was told from shared clones.

The V and J genes are TRBV29-1 and TRBJ2-7; D call uncertain. The length of the CDR3 is 16 residues. Between the trimmed V and J ends, which lost 5 bases and 2 bases, there was a span of 22 bases. Germline CDR1 reads SQVTM; CDR2 reads ANQGSEA. The CDR3 DNA follows: TGCAGCGTTCGCCTCACAGTTACGCGGCGACCCTACGAGCAGTACTTC. Amino acid sequence: CSVRLTVTRRPYEQYF.

The J gene is TRBJ1-1, the V gene TRBV9; D ambiguous. The germline V gene encodes CDR1 SGDLS and CDR2 YYNGEE. The CDR3 covers 17 residues. V gave up 4 bases and J gave up 1 base, with 20 bases separating them. The CDR3 region is CASSKLVGEGPNTEAFF. DNA for the CDR3: TGTGCCAGCAGCAAACTAGTAGGCGAGGGCCCGAACACTGAAGCTTTCTTT.

The chain combines TRBV7-9 with TRBJ2-2; D call uncertain. CDR1 and CDR2 (germline): SEHNR, FQNEAQ (reference sequence). V dropped 5 bases and J dropped 6 bases, with 13 bases sitting between them. This CDR3 contains 14 residues. CDR3 sequence reads: CASSRPEVAGELFF. The CDR3 nucleotides are TGTGCCAGCAGCCGCCCTGAGGTGGCCGGGGAGCTGTTTTTT.

The CDR3 sequence is CASSLARTDGYTF. The CDR3 DNA is TGCGCCAGCAGCTTGGCTCGGACGGATGGCTACACCTTC. The chain uses TRBV5-1 and TRBJ1-2, with unresolved D. Trimming took 0 bases from V and 6 from J, leaving 9 bases between them. The CDR3 has 13 residues. The V gene's germline CDR1 is SGHRS and CDR2 YFSETQ. The full variable domain, its missing parts supplied by reference TRBV5-1 and TRBJ1-2, is KAGVTQTPRYLIKTRGQQVTLSCSPISGHRSVSWYQQTPGQGLQFLFEYFSETQRNKGNFPGRFSGRQFSNSRSEMNVSTLELGDSALYLCASSLARTDGYTFGSGTRLTVV.

The chain uses TRBV27 and TRBJ2-1, with 8 bases that match TRBD1. V shed 4 bases and J 6 bases; nucleotides not matched to a gene: 8. This CDR3 comprises 15 residues. Germline assignment: CDR1 MNHEY and CDR2 SMNVEV (reference sequence). For the CDR3, the DNA is TGTGCCAGCAGTTCGGGACAGGTAGGGAGCAATGAGCAGTTCTTC. Translated, it gives CASSSGQVGSNEQFF.

The chain is built from TRBV29-1 and TRBJ2-7, with 10 bases fitting TRBD2. Germline CDR1 is SQVTM and CDR2 is ANQGSEA. The CDR3 consists of 16 residues. V shed 2 bases and J 2 bases; nucleotides not matched to a gene: 9. CDR3: CSVESPSGRVPYEQYF. Here the CDR3 DNA reads TGCAGCGTTGAATCCCCTAGCGGGAGAGTCCCCTACGAGCAGTACTTC.

This clonotype was detected a few times. This chain joins TRBV12-3 or TRBV12-4 and TRBJ2-3; 8 bases are shared with TRBD2. Trimming removed 4 bases from V and 3 bases from J; junction bases left unmatched: 6. The CDR3 spans 15 residues. DNA of the CDR3: TGTGCCAGCAGTTCCAGCGGGAGTGGTACAGATACGCAGTATTTT. Its translation: CASSSSGSGTDTQYF.

This clonotype was recorded many times. CDR3 sequence reads: CASSLPPFGPGLGRGNTEAFF. The CDR3 DNA follows: TGTGCCAGCAGCCTCCCCCCCTTCGGCCCGGGACTGGGGAGAGGGAACACTGAAGCTTTCTTT. The V call is TRBV6-2 or TRBV6-3, the J call TRBJ1-1; D may be TRBD1 (5 bases). Trimming took off 6 bases at V and 1 base at J, with 33 bases between the two ends. Germline V lookup: CDR1 MNHEY, CDR2 SVGEGT. CDR3 size: 21 residues.

The chain has TRBV3-1 and TRBJ1-2; 8 bases fit TRBD1. CDR3 length: 15 amino acids. V gave up 4 bases and J gave up 4 bases; unmatched junction bases: 8. CDR1 and CDR2 from the germline V gene are LGHDT and YNNKEL (reference sequence). The CDR3 loop reads CASSLAGQAIYGYTF. The DNA of the CDR3 is TGTGCCAGCAGCCTAGCGGGACAGGCCATCTATGGCTACACCTTC. The variable domain in full, completed from reference TRBV3-1 and TRBJ1-2, reads DTAVSQTPKYLVTQMGNDKSIKCEQNLGHDTMYWYKQDSKKFLKIMFSYNNKELIINETVPNRFSPKSPDKAHLNLHINSLELGDSAVYFCASSLAGQAIYGYTFGSGTRLTVV.

The V call is TRBV5-1, the J call TRBJ1-1; D remains ambiguous. Germline values: CDR1 SGHRS, CDR2 YFSETQ. V lost 5 bases and J lost 2, with 16 bases in between. CDR3 size: 15 residues. Here the CDR3 reads CASRLWGDGNTEAFF. CDR3 DNA sequence: TGCGCCAGCAGGCTGTGGGGTGATGGTAACACTGAAGCTTTCTTT.

The rearrangement joins TRBV5-1 to TRBJ2-6, with 11 bases matching TRBD1. Germline CDR1 is SGHRS and CDR2 is YFSETQ. CDR3 size: 18 residues. Germline trimming cut 4 bases from V and 0 bases from J; bases unmatched to any gene: 6. CDR3 nucleotides: TGCGCCAGCAGCCCGGAAGGGACAGGGGGCTCTGGGGCCAACGTCCTGACTTTC. As protein: CASSPEGTGGSGANVLTF.

At least ten counts were recorded for this clonotype. The chain combines TRBV12-3 or TRBV12-4 with TRBJ2-7, with 10 positions matching TRBD2. V lost 3 bases to trimming and J lost 2 bases; unmatched junction nucleotides: 7. The CDR3 is 16 residues long. The CDR3 coding sequence is TGTGCCAGCAGTTTGGGGCTCGGGACTAGCGCCTACGAGCAGTACTTC. This sequence encodes CASSLGLGTSAYEQYF.

This clonotype was found many times. V gene TRBV4-2 combines with J gene TRBJ2-7; 11 bases agree with TRBD1. CDR3 length equals 12 residues. The germline V gene has CDR1 LGHNA and CDR2 YNFKEQ. The V gene end was trimmed by 8 bases and the J gene end by 3 bases; junction bases not matched to a gene: 0. The CDR3 region is CASGTGGYEQYF. CDR3 bases: TGTGCCAGCGGGACAGGGGGCTACGAGCAGTACTTC.

The chain recombines TRBV11-2 with TRBJ2-7; TRBD2 agrees at 10 bases. The CDR3 is made up of 14 amino acids. The germline V gene encodes CDR1 SGHAT and CDR2 FQNNGV. J lost 2 bases, V lost 5 bases, and 3 bases had no gene match. CDR3 in DNA: TGTGCCAGCAGCCCAGCGGGGGGGCCCTACGAGCAGTACTTC. The encoded protein is CASSPAGGPYEQYF. Using reference TRBV11-2 and TRBJ2-7 for the parts outside the CDR3, the full variable domain is EAGVAQSPRYKIIEKRQSVAFWCNPISGHATLYWYQQILGQGPKLLIQFQNNGVVDDSQLPKDRFSAERLKGVDSTLKIQPAKLEDSAVYLCASSPAGGPYEQYFGPGTRLTVT.

A word on this clonotype: Just one base apart from a much larger clone, this may be a read error. The chain carries TRBV7-9 and TRBJ2-1; D uncertain. Per the germline V gene, CDR1 is SEHNR and CDR2 is FQNEAQ (reference sequence). This CDR3 region has 10 residues. The CDR3 nucleotides are TGTGCCAGAAGCTACAATGAGCAGTTCTTC. Protein: CARSYNEQFF. Together with reference TRBV7-9 and TRBJ2-1, the CDR3 gives the full variable domain: DTGVSQNPRHKITKRGQNVTFRCDPISEHNRLYWYRQTLGQGPEFLTYFQNEAQLEKSRLLSDRFSAERPKGSFSTLEIQRTEQGDSAMYLCARSYNEQFFGPGTRLTVL.

V is TRBV7-3 and J is TRBJ2-1, with TRBD2 identical over 7 bases. This CDR3 spans 11 amino acids. CDR1 and CDR2 (germline): SGHTA, FQGTGA. The junction had 1 base not matched to a gene; V was cut back by 4 bases and J by 10 bases. The CDR3 sequence is CASSSGGEQFF. The CDR3 DNA reads as TGTGCCAGCAGCTCCGGGGGGGAGCAGTTCTTC.

This chain joins TRBV7-9 and TRBJ2-7; tentative D call: TRBD1 (5 bases). The CDR3 spans 15 residues. CDR1 and CDR2 (germline): SEHNR, FQNEAQ (reference sequence). V was cut by 5 bases and J by 0 bases, with 14 bases left in between. CDR3 amino acids: CASSTPGPHSYEQYF. The CDR3 DNA sequence: TGTGCCAGCAGCACACCAGGGCCCCACTCCTACGAGCAGTACTTC.

V usage is TRBV5-1 and J usage is TRBJ1-4; no clear D. The V gene's germline CDR1 is SGHRS and CDR2 YFSETQ. This CDR3 comprises 17 residues. V gave up 4 bases and J gave up 4 bases, with 20 bases separating them. The CDR3 DNA reads TGCGCCAGCAGCGCACGGTCCGGGGAACTCTATAATGAAAAACTGTTTTTT. This translates into CASSARSGELYNEKLFF.